The TCR beta chain under discussion was sequenced for a study of blood T cell repertoires in COVID-19. Study context: The United States, Italy and Spain supplied acute and convalescent COVID-19 samples.

Per the study methods: Reference gene primers were amplified, and this amplification served to estimate nucleated cell counts. The protocol was immunoSEQ multiplex PCR, while the TCRdb copy is restricted to in-frame clones and leaves out a portion. V and J calls and clone size come straight from that table; D and trimming were deduced from the DNA. There are about 250,000 clones in the sample; approximately 85% occur only once, and more than 4.5% lies in the top ten. Germline V gene sequence: CDR1 LGHDT, CDR2 YNNKEL (reference sequence). The CDR3 is made up of 16 amino acids. V trimming: 2 bases; J trimming: 6 bases; junction bases outside the gene matches: 7. Seattle's enrolled individuals joined amid active infection and were then monitored longitudinally.

The sample comprised peripheral blood. The TCR originated in a man aged 45 to 65 with COVID-19, enrolled during active disease. The chain is built from TRBV3-1 (or the pseudogene TRBV3-2) and TRBJ2-2; 9 nucleotides line up with TRBD2. The CDR3 here is CASSQFIAGVAGELFF. CDR3 nucleotides: TGTGCCAGCAGCCAATTTATAGCGGGGGTTGCCGGGGAGCTGTTTTTT.